The 7 T cell receptor beta chains below come from one sample, sequenced in a study of OX40 agonist ivuxolimab in advanced cancers. The library was generated by the immunoSEQ multiplex PCR assay. Imported from immuneACCESS, the table was reduced by TCRdb to in-frame sequences with V and J called. These copies leave out some clones; in studies compared against another copy, an unresolved V gene accounts for under half, and the cause of the remainder is not known. The sample data list 80,000 or so clones, and around 83% of these were observed just once. The ten largest clones capture approximately 2.2% of the sample. The sequences come from CD4+ or CD8+ T cells sorted from blood, collected in a trial of the OX40 agonist ivuxolimab. These receptors originate from an adult with an advanced solid tumor such as melanoma, head and neck, liver or kidney cancer.

The chain uses TRBV7-2 and TRBJ2-7, with 8 bases fitting TRBD2. The CDR3 totals 16 residues. Losses at the gene ends were 1 base for V and 3 bases for J; bases not matched to a gene: 8. Germline lookup yields CDR1 SGHTA and CDR2 FQGNSA. For the CDR3, the DNA is TGTGCCAGCAGCTTAGAGGAGGCGGGGGGTAACTACGAGCAGTACTTC. Encoded protein: CASSLEEAGGNYEQYF.

In nucleotides, the CDR3 is TGCGCCAGCAGCTCCCTCGAGACCCAGTACTTC. This translates into CASSSLETQYF. V is TRBV5-1 and J is TRBJ2-5; D is ambiguous. This CDR3 comprises 11 residues. Germline loops: CDR1 SGHRS, CDR2 YFSETQ. The germline V and J ends were trimmed by 3 bases and 5 bases, with 5 bases remaining between them.

The genes are TRBV10-3 and TRBJ2-3; TRBD1 agrees at 7 bases. Trimming took 2 bases from V and 5 from J; bases not matched to a gene: 7. The CDR3 spans 15 residues. Germline assignment: CDR1 ENHRY and CDR2 SYGVKD. The CDR3 DNA reads as TGTGCCATCAGTGAGGGGCAGGGGGAATTAGATACGCAGTATTTT. This codes for CAISEGQGELDTQYF.

The chain combines TRBV6-4 with TRBJ2-2; no clear D. V lost 9 bases, J lost 5 bases, and 13 bases lay in between. The CDR3 extends over 13 amino acids. The V gene's germline CDR1 is MRHNA and CDR2 SNTAGT. The CDR3 region has the DNA TGTGCCAGTTCGCCCAGGACGACCGGGGAGCTGTTTTTT. It specifies CASSPRTTGELFF.

The chain couples TRBV30 to TRBJ1-1, with TRBD1 identical over 7 bases. The germline V gene encodes CDR1 GTSNPN and CDR2 SVGIG (reference sequence). This CDR3 comprises 17 residues. The V gene end was trimmed by 3 bases and the J gene end by 1 base; junction bases not matched to a gene: 14. The CDR3 loop is CAWRRLGQTTSNTEAFF. For the CDR3, the DNA is TGTGCCTGGAGAAGGTTGGGACAGACTACTTCGAACACTGAAGCTTTCTTT.

The V call is TRBV14, the J call TRBJ2-1; 14 bases are a match to TRBD2. This CDR3 is 16 amino acids long. The trim removed 4 bases at V and 5 bases at J, leaving 4 bases unmatched. The V gene's germline CDR1 is SGHDN and CDR2 FVKESK. CDR3 sequence: CASSPLGLAGDNEQFF. CDR3 bases: TGTGCCAGCAGCCCCCTGGGACTAGCGGGGGACAATGAGCAGTTCTTC.

V gene TRBV7-2 combines with J gene TRBJ1-5; D is possibly TRBD1 (6 bases). V gave up 2 bases and J gave up 4 bases, with 12 bases separating them. Germline CDR1 reads SGHTA; CDR2 reads FQGNSA. This CDR3 has 15 amino acids. Written as DNA, the CDR3 is TGTGCCAGCAGCTTAATGGCAGGGGTGAATCAGCCCCAGCATTTT. It encodes CASSLMAGVNQPQHF.